The clone carrying this T cell receptor (beta chain) occurred a few times. The data were taken from a study of T-cell reconstitution after alpha-beta-depleted transplantation in children. The CDR3 spans 14 residues. V dropped 3 bases and J dropped 9 bases, with 15 bases sitting between them. CDR1 is DFQATT, CDR2 SNEGSKA, per germline (reference sequence). It was with unique molecular identifiers that the TCRbeta library was prepared. Each CDR3 protein gets one entry after TCRdb re-called the PCR reads with MiXCR. The sample consists of around 200,000 distinct CDR3 sequences, about 9.5% of them appearing once.

This rearrangement joins TRBV20-1 to TRBJ1-6; possible D gene TRBD1, 5 bases. The source was PBMCs from the stem cell graft donor, collected from the stem cell graft. This clonotype was obtained from a human donor who donated a stem cell graft to a child with acute lymphoblastic leukemia. The CDR3 bases are TGCAGTGCTAGGTACTCGGGGGACGCTTCACCCCTCCACTTT. It is translated as CSARYSGDASPLHF.